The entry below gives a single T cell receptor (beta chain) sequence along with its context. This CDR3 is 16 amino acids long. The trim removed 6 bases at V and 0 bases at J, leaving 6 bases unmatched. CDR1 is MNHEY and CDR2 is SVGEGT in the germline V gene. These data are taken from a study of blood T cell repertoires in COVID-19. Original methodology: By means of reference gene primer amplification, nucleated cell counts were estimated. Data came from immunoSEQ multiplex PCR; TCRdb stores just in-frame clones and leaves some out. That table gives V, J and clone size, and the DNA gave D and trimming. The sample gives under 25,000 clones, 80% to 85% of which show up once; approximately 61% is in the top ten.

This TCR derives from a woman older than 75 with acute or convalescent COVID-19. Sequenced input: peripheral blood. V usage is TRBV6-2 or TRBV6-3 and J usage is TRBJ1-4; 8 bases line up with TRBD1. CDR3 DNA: TGTGCCAGCAGCTCGGACAGGGCGGCAACTAATGAAAAACTGTTTTTT. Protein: CASSSDRAATNEKLFF.